The next 28 T cell receptor beta chains were all read from a single sample in a study of early T cells in non-severe SARS-CoV-2 infection. Each CDR3 protein gets one entry after TCRdb re-called the 5' RACE reads with MiXCR. The table has under 70,000 distinct CDR3 sequences, about 15% seen once; the top ten hold roughly 10%. Material: whole blood, obtained at baseline. The receptors shown here come from an adult who was a healthcare worker with PCR-confirmed SARS-CoV-2 infection or an uninfected control (not recorded which).

This clonotype showed up just a few times. This chain joins TRBV20-1 and TRBJ2-7; 9 bases match TRBD2. Looked up from germline, CDR1 is DFQATT and CDR2 is SNEGSKA (reference sequence). The CDR3 loop spans 14 amino acids. J was trimmed by 3 bases and V by 6 bases; bases with no gene match: 9. The CDR3 nucleotides read TGCAGTGCCGGTACCGGGACTAGCAACTACGAGCAGTACTTC. Translated, it gives CSAGTGTSNYEQYF.

V is TRBV20-1 and J is TRBJ1-2; D is uncertain. The CDR3 length is 13 residues. The V gene's germline CDR1 is DFQATT and CDR2 SNEGSKA (reference sequence). The ends were cut back, 4 bases at V and 4 bases at J, with 13 bases in the middle. CDR3 protein: CSANSEGAYGYTF. As DNA, the CDR3 is TGCAGTGCTAATTCTGAGGGAGCCTATGGCTACACCTTC.

The chain couples TRBV10-3 to TRBJ1-1; D may be TRBD1 (5 bases). V lost 6 bases and J lost 4, with 9 bases in between. This CDR3 is 12 amino acids long. The germline V gene encodes CDR1 ENHRY and CDR2 SYGVKD. CDR3 coding DNA: TGTGCCATCAGGCAGGGAATCACTGAAGCTTTCTTT. Protein product: CAIRQGITEAFF.

The V and J genes are TRBV6-1 and TRBJ2-5, with 10 bases lining up with TRBD1. The CDR3 is made up of 15 amino acids. V shed 5 bases and J 3 bases; nucleotides not matched to a gene: 6. Germline lookup yields CDR1 MNHNS and CDR2 SASEGT. In nucleotides, the CDR3 is TGTGCCAGCAGTACCCGGGACAGGGGCGAAGAGACCCAGTACTTC. Its protein is CASSTRDRGEETQYF.

The J gene is TRBJ2-7, the V gene TRBV3-1; TRBD2 aligns across 9 bases. The V segment lost 1 base and the J segment 3 bases; nucleotides outside the gene matches: 1. Germline V CDR1 and CDR2: LGHDT, YNNKEL (reference sequence). The CDR3 totals 14 residues. The CDR3 loop reads CASSQGLADYEQYF. The CDR3 DNA is TGTGCCAGCAGCCAAGGACTAGCGGACTACGAGCAGTACTTC.

The genes are TRBV6-1 and TRBJ2-7, with TRBD1 as a possible D gene (5 bases). From germline, CDR1 is MNHNS and CDR2 SASEGT. The CDR3 totals 13 residues. Trimming removed 7 bases from V and 3 bases from J, with 13 bases in between. The CDR3 DNA reads as TGTGCCAGCACGAGGCAGGGATACTACGAGCAGTACTTC. Its protein is CASTRQGYYEQYF.

This chain joins TRBV20-1 and TRBJ2-5, with TRBD1 identical over 9 bases. The CDR3 sequence is 16 residues long. The V and J ends lost 3 bases and 0 bases, in that order; junction bases with no gene match: 8. Germline CDR1 reads DFQATT; CDR2 reads SNEGSKA (reference sequence). In nucleotides, the CDR3 is TGCAGTGCTAGCCTCAGGACAGGGGCTTACCAAGAGACCCAGTACTTC. Translated: CSASLRTGAYQETQYF.

V and J are TRBV6-5 and TRBJ2-3; maybe TRBD2 (6 bases). The CDR3 runs to 13 residues. The germline V gene encodes CDR1 MNHEY and CDR2 SVGAGI. Trimming left V 10 bases short and J 2 bases short, with 13 bases between. The CDR3 region is CATKWDFTDTQYF. The CDR3 DNA is TGTGCCACCAAGTGGGACTTCACAGATACGCAGTATTTT.

This clonotype appeared a few times. The chain combines TRBV11-3 with TRBJ1-1; D may be TRBD1 (5 bases). CDR3 length equals 13 residues. Germline V gives CDR1 SGHNT, CDR2 YENEEA. Trimming took 1 base from V and 5 from J, leaving 8 bases between them. The CDR3 region has the DNA TGTGCCAGCAGCTTAGTGAAGGGGACTGAAGCTTTCTTT. Residues: CASSLVKGTEAFF.

This clonotype was found a few times. CDR3 bases: TGTGCCACCAGTGATCCGGGACAGGGGAAGTGGACGCAGTATTTT. Its protein is CATSDPGQGKWTQYF. This chain connects TRBV24-1 to TRBJ2-3; TRBD1 matches at 10 bases. V lost 3 bases and J lost 9; bases outside the gene matches: 8. This CDR3 spans 15 amino acids. Germline loops: CDR1 KGHDR, CDR2 SFDVKD.

This clonotype has more than one count but fewer than ten. Here the CDR3 reads CASSRAGSGDTQYF. As DNA, the CDR3 is TGTGCCAGCAGCCGCGCGGGGAGTGGCGATACGCAGTATTTT. V gene TRBV4-2 combines with J gene TRBJ2-3; D might be TRBD2 (6 bases). CDR1 is LGHNA and CDR2 is YNFKEQ in the germline V gene. The V and J ends lost 4 bases and 6 bases respectively, with 14 bases between them. The CDR3 has 14 residues.

The chain is built from TRBV5-1 and TRBJ1-1; D is unresolved. The V gene's germline CDR1 is SGHRS and CDR2 YFSETQ. Trimming left V 4 bases short and J 0 bases short, with 13 bases between. This CDR3 comprises 15 residues. The CDR3 DNA is TGCGCCAGCAGCCTAAGTAAAGACTTGAACACTGAAGCTTTCTTT. Amino acid sequence: CASSLSKDLNTEAFF.

Many counts were recorded for this clonotype. The V and J genes are TRBV7-2 and TRBJ2-7; D might be TRBD1 (5 bases). The CDR3 extends over 12 amino acids. Germline values: CDR1 SGHTA, CDR2 FQGNSA. The ends were cut back, 6 bases at V and 6 bases at J, with 12 bases in the middle. CDR3: CASRSDRSEQYF. The DNA of the CDR3 is TGTGCCAGCAGATCCGACAGATCCGAGCAGTACTTC.

This clonotype has ten or more counts. V usage is TRBV30 and J usage is TRBJ2-7, with unresolved D. Germline lookup yields CDR1 GTSNPN and CDR2 SVGIG (reference sequence). The CDR3 loop spans 12 amino acids. Trimming left V 5 bases short and J 4 bases short, with 12 bases between. The CDR3 DNA reads TGTGCCTGGGGGCAGGTTGTATACGAGCAGTACTTC. It specifies CAWGQVVYEQYF.

This clonotype was observed at least ten times. The rearrangement joins TRBV27 to TRBJ1-5; D uncertain. Trimming took off 2 bases at V and 10 bases at J, with 12 bases between the two ends. Germline V gene sequence: CDR1 MNHEY, CDR2 SMNVEV (reference sequence). CDR3 length: 13 residues. This chain's CDR3 is CASSLGKSFPQHF. For the CDR3, the DNA is TGTGCCAGCAGTTTAGGAAAATCCTTCCCCCAGCATTTT.

The chain uses TRBV19 and TRBJ1-5; D is unresolved. The CDR3 is 15 residues long. Per germline, CDR1 LNHDA and CDR2 SQIVND (reference sequence). Trimming removed 7 bases from V and 0 bases from J, with 13 bases in between. The CDR3 reads CASKNRRLSNQPQHF. In nucleotides, the CDR3 is TGTGCCAGTAAGAATAGACGGCTTAGCAATCAGCCCCAGCATTTT.

This clonotype occurred many times. The rearrangement links TRBV6-5 to TRBJ1-3, with D tentatively TRBD1 (6 bases). V lost 4 bases and J lost 0, with 13 bases in between. This CDR3 is built from 16 residues. Per the germline V gene, CDR1 is MNHEY and CDR2 is SVGAGI. As DNA, the CDR3 is TGTGCCAGCAGTTTTCTACAGGGCCTCTCTGGAAACACCATATATTTT. Residues: CASSFLQGLSGNTIYF.

This clonotype was recorded many times. The rearrangement uses TRBV7-8 and TRBJ1-2; D is perhaps TRBD1 (5 bases). Germline V gene data show CDR1 as SGHVS and CDR2 as FQNEAQ. The CDR3 consists of 15 residues. Trimming stripped 5 bases from V and 3 bases from J, with 16 bases between. The CDR3 DNA sequence: TGTGCCAGCAGCCCCCCTGACAGCTCTCACTATGGCTACACCTTC. It translates to CASSPPDSSHYGYTF.

In this sample, this clonotype turned up a few times. The chain combines TRBV20-1 with TRBJ1-1; 7 nucleotides match TRBD1. Per germline, CDR1 DFQATT and CDR2 SNEGSKA (reference sequence). V dropped 3 bases and J dropped 0; count of bases not matched to a gene: 4. The CDR3 has 14 amino acids. The CDR3 loop reads CSASLRGLNTEAFF. CDR3 nucleotide sequence: TGCAGTGCTAGCCTAAGGGGGCTGAACACTGAAGCTTTCTTT.

CDR3 sequence: CAPRGRADYEQYF. Here the CDR3 DNA reads TGTGCCCCCCGAGGGAGGGCGGACTACGAGCAGTACTTC. The rearrangement links TRBV9 to TRBJ2-7; 7 nucleotides match TRBD2. Germline lookup yields CDR1 SGDLS and CDR2 YYNGEE. This CDR3 is 13 amino acids long. With V trimmed by 10 bases and J by 3 bases, 10 bases remained unmatched.

This clonotype was detected only a few times. V is TRBV24-1 and J is TRBJ2-1; D is uncertain. CDR1 and CDR2 from the germline V gene are KGHDR and SFDVKD. The CDR3 contains 12 residues. Trimming left V 1 base short and J 9 bases short, with 6 bases between. The CDR3 nucleotides are TGTGCCACCAGTGATTTTGGCACTGAGCAGTTCTTC. Translating gives CATSDFGTEQFF.

This clonotype was observed many times. The chain links TRBV27 to TRBJ2-1, with TRBD1 as a possible D gene (5 bases). From germline, CDR1 is MNHEY and CDR2 SMNVEV (reference sequence). This CDR3 has 16 residues. With 0 bases removed from V and 0 bases from J, the gap between germline ends came to 9 bases. CDR3 sequence reads: CASSLSGVYSYNEQFF. CDR3 nucleotide sequence: TGTGCCAGCAGTTTATCAGGGGTGTACTCCTACAATGAGCAGTTCTTC.

The chain joins TRBV6-6 to TRBJ2-3; 9 bases are shared with TRBD1. After removal of 5 bases from V and 2 bases from J, the junction contained 8 bases not matched to a gene. Germline V gene sequence: CDR1 MNHNY, CDR2 SVGAGI (reference sequence). The CDR3 contains 16 residues. CDR3 loop: CASSNTGGANTDTQYF. The CDR3 bases are TGTGCCAGCAGTAATACAGGGGGCGCGAACACAGATACGCAGTATTTT.

CDR3 region: CASSPPSGTGGLWDYTNTGELFF. The CDR3 nucleotides read TGTGCCAGCAGTCCTCCATCCGGGACAGGGGGCCTATGGGACTACACCAACACCGGGGAGCTGTTTTTT. The V and J genes are TRBV12-3 or TRBV12-4 and TRBJ2-2; 12 bases line up with TRBD1. The CDR3 consists of 23 residues. Unmatched junction bases numbered 24, after V lost 5 bases and J lost 2 bases.

This clonotype came up a few times. The gene calls are TRBV20-1 and TRBJ2-7; maybe TRBD2 (5 bases). The germline CDR1 and CDR2 sequences are DFQATT and SNEGSKA (reference sequence). V gave up 6 bases and J gave up 6 bases, with 18 bases separating them. The CDR3 is 13 amino acids. The CDR3 loop reads CSAETSSIGEQYF. CDR3 nucleotides: TGCAGTGCCGAGACTTCTAGCATTGGCGAGCAGTACTTC.

This clonotype was detected a few times. This sequence joins TRBV7-2 and TRBJ2-3, with 13 bases lining up with TRBD2. The J segment lost 5 bases and the V segment lost 4 bases, leaving 9 bases of the junction unmatched. In germline, CDR1 is SGHTA, CDR2 FQGNSA. The CDR3 runs to 17 residues. DNA for the CDR3: TGTGCCAGCAGCTGGGGACTAGCGGGAAGTGCTAGAGATACGCAGTATTTT. Translation gives CASSWGLAGSARDTQYF.

In this sample, this clonotype turned up a few times. The chain couples TRBV7-2 to TRBJ2-1; tentative D call: TRBD1 (5 bases). Germline assignment: CDR1 SGHTA and CDR2 FQGNSA. V gave up 5 bases and J gave up 5 bases, with 16 bases separating them. The CDR3 runs 15 residues. The CDR3, as DNA: TGTGCCAGCAGCCGCGGAATTTTAGGGGACAATGAGCAGTTCTTC. This translates into CASSRGILGDNEQFF.

This rearrangement joins TRBV5-6 to TRBJ2-7; D call uncertain. The V end was cut by 5 bases, the J end by 2 bases, with 14 bases between. The length of the CDR3 is 14 residues. CDR1 SGHDT and CDR2 YYEEEE come from the germline V gene. The CDR3 spells CASSTRHGPYEQYF. The CDR3 DNA reads as TGTGCCAGCAGTACTCGACACGGCCCCTACGAGCAGTACTTC. Supplemented by reference TRBV5-6 and TRBJ2-7, the full variable domain reads DAGVTQSPTHLIKTRGQQVTLRCSPKSGHDTVSWYQQALGQGPQFIFQYYEEEERQRGNFPDRFSGHQFPNYSSELNVNALLLGDSALYLCASSTRHGPYEQYFGPGTRLTVT.